The 16 T cell receptor beta chains reported below all come from one sample, sequenced in a study of T-cell reconstitution after alpha-beta-depleted transplantation in children. During its preparation, the TCRbeta library received unique molecular identifiers. TCRdb re-derived calls from the PCR reads in MiXCR, one entry per CDR3 protein. The repertoire holds 540,000 or so distinct CDR3 sequences, more than 20% seen once, with around an eighth in the top ten. The sample consisted of PBMCs, mostly from graft donor cells, taken 360 days after TCRalphabeta/CD19-depleted stem cell transplant. The source of these receptors is a boy younger than two who had a stem cell transplant for acute myeloid leukemia, so the T cells may come from the graft donor.

This clonotype was counted only a few times. The rearrangement joins TRBV5-1 to TRBJ2-1; TRBD2 might be the D (7 bases). Germline V gene lookup returns CDR1 SGHRS and CDR2 YFSETQ. Trimming left V 0 bases short and J 0 bases short, with 13 bases between. The CDR3 totals 17 residues. This CDR3 reads CASSLGGGGLSYNEQFF. CDR3 sequence (DNA): TGCGCCAGCAGCTTGGGAGGGGGGGGGCTCTCCTACAATGAGCAGTTCTTC.

This clonotype was detected a few times. This chain connects TRBV11-1 to TRBJ2-6, with 8 nucleotides matching TRBD1. The CDR3 is 20 residues long. The V gene end was trimmed by 5 bases and the J gene end by 0 bases; junction bases not matched to a gene: 15. Germline V gene lookup returns CDR1 SGHAT and CDR2 FQDESV (reference sequence). The CDR3 region has the DNA TGTGCCAGCAGCGACCCTCAAAAAGGGACAGGATACTCTGGGGCCAACGTCCTGACTTTC. Translated, it gives CASSDPQKGTGYSGANVLTF. The whole variable domain, remainder taken from reference TRBV11-1 and TRBJ2-6, is EAEVAQSPRYKITEKSQAVAFWCDPISGHATLYWYRQILGQGPELLVQFQDESVVDDSQLPKDRFSAERLKGVDSTLKIQPAELGDSAMYLCASSDPQKGTGYSGANVLTFGAGSRLTVL.

The gene calls are TRBV27 and TRBJ1-2; D unresolved. Between the trimmed V and J ends, which lost 8 bases and 4 bases, there was a span of 14 bases. Germline assignment: CDR1 MNHEY and CDR2 SMNVEV (reference sequence). This CDR3 is built from 13 residues. The chain's CDR3 is CASGPIPFYGYTF. In DNA, the CDR3 is TGTGCCAGCGGACCAATTCCCTTCTATGGCTACACCTTC.

This chain uses TRBV12-3 or TRBV12-4 with TRBJ1-5, with a weak D call TRBD1 (6 bases). There are 14 residues in the CDR3. V lost 6 bases and J 4 bases, leaving 13 bases between the germline ends. The CDR3 DNA is TGTGCCAGCAGCCTCCAGGGGTTAAATCAGCCCCAGCATTTT. Its protein product is CASSLQGLNQPQHF.

This chain links TRBV12-3 or TRBV12-4 with TRBJ2-1; a possible D gene is TRBD1 (5 bases). The J call is in doubt because the DNA end fits TRBJ2-7 better. The CDR3 spans 19 residues. CDR3 in DNA: TGTGCCTGCTGTTTAGATGGGGCCCTAGTCACCACTCTATACAATGAGCAGTACTTC. The encoded protein is CACCLDGALVTTLYNEQYF.

Ten or more counts support this clonotype. The chain has TRBV27 and TRBJ2-5, with TRBD2 matching 11 bases. Germline V gene data show CDR1 as MNHEY and CDR2 as SMNVEV (reference sequence). CDR3 length: 18 residues. Trimming cost V 4 bases and J 3 bases; bases outside gene matches: 13. CDR3: CASSSRLAGPFGKETQYF. CDR3 DNA sequence: TGTGCCAGCAGTTCAAGACTAGCGGGGCCCTTCGGGAAAGAGACCCAGTACTTC.

In this sample, this clonotype turned up many times. The V and J genes are TRBV29-1 and TRBJ2-7, with D perhaps being TRBD1 or TRBD2 (5 bases each). The CDR3 length is 14 residues. Germline V lookup: CDR1 SQVTM, CDR2 ANQGSEA. Trimming stripped 7 bases from V and 3 bases from J, with 19 bases between. CDR3 residues: CSGVLGTEIYEQYF. Written as DNA, the CDR3 is TGCAGCGGCGTCTTAGGGACGGAGATCTACGAGCAGTACTTC.

CDR3 DNA: TGTGCCAGCAGCTTCGTAGCAGGGATGAGCACAGATACGCAGTATTTT. Its protein is CASSFVAGMSTDTQYF. The rearrangement links TRBV7-2 to TRBJ2-3; a possible D gene is TRBD1 (5 bases). Trimming cost V 3 bases and J 0 bases, with 13 bases left between them. Germline CDR1 SGHTA, CDR2 FQGNSA. The CDR3 sequence is 16 residues long.

The chain links TRBV28 to TRBJ2-1, with a possible D match to TRBD2 (5 bases). Germline assignment: CDR1 MDHEN and CDR2 SYDVKM. V was pared by 3 bases and J by 9 bases, with 12 bases between. This CDR3 is 13 amino acids long. This CDR3 is CASSFRGNSEQFF. The CDR3 nucleotides are TGTGCCAGCAGTTTTCGAGGGAATAGTGAGCAGTTCTTC.

This clonotype was detected a few times. CDR3 DNA: TGTGCCACCAGCAGAGACCTCCAGGGACTAGTAGATTCCCCAACTGAGACCCAGTACTTC. Protein product: CATSRDLQGLVDSPTETQYF. This chain connects TRBV15 to TRBJ2-5, with TRBD2 identical over 8 bases. Trimming removed 0 bases from V and 5 bases from J; junction bases left unmatched: 20. CDR3 length: 20 amino acids. Germline CDR1 reads LNHNV; CDR2 reads YYDKDF (reference sequence).

V usage is TRBV12-3 or TRBV12-4 and J usage is TRBJ2-7; no clear D gene. The ends were cut back, 8 bases at V and 5 bases at J, with 16 bases in the middle. CDR3 size: 13 residues. CDR3 in amino acids: CASSYLVGHEQYV. CDR3 DNA: TGTGCCAGCTCCTATTTAGTTGGGCACGAGCAGTACGTC.

This clonotype was seen repeatedly, ten times or more. The chain employs TRBV20-1 and TRBJ2-5; D is unclear. In germline, CDR1 is DFQATT, CDR2 SNEGSKA (reference sequence). Between the trimmed V and J ends, which lost 6 bases and 1 base, there was a span of 6 bases. The CDR3 extends over 11 amino acids. The CDR3 nucleotides read TGCAGTGCATCATCCCAAGAGACCCAGTACTTC. The encoded protein is CSASSQETQYF.

This clonotype was detected a few times. The V and J genes are TRBV20-1 and TRBJ2-7; D perhaps matches TRBD1 (5 bases). The CDR3 has 14 amino acids. Trimming took 1 base from V and 4 from J, leaving 14 bases between them. Germline V CDR1 and CDR2: DFQATT, SNEGSKA (reference sequence). CDR3: CSARVRRQTYEQYF. The CDR3 DNA is TGCAGTGCTAGAGTCAGGAGACAGACATACGAGCAGTACTTC.

This clonotype was observed many times. The rearrangement uses TRBV14 and TRBJ2-3; no reliable D call. The length of the CDR3 is 14 residues. V gave up 5 bases and J gave up 0 bases, with 9 bases separating them. The germline V gene encodes CDR1 SGHDN and CDR2 FVKESK. The CDR3: CASSELTSTDTQYF. Written as DNA, the CDR3 is TGTGCCAGCAGCGAACTTACAAGCACAGATACGCAGTATTTT.

The V and J genes are TRBV9 and TRBJ2-3; no definite D call. The CDR3 contains 15 residues. V gave up 0 bases and J gave up 1 base, with 9 bases separating them. The germline gives CDR1 SGDLS, CDR2 YYNGEE. The CDR3 nucleotides are TGTGCCAGCAGCGTAGAGGTAGTGCGCACAGATACGCAGTATTTT. It yields the protein CASSVEVVRTDTQYF.

This clonotype was recorded a few times. This sequence joins TRBV6-1 and TRBJ2-1; the match to TRBD2 covers 10 bases. V shed 5 bases and J 7 bases; nucleotides not matched to a gene: 8. Germline V CDR1 and CDR2: MNHNS, SASEGT. The CDR3 contains 15 residues. CDR3 nucleotide sequence: TGTGCCAGCAGTCAGCTAGCGGGGGAGCGAAATGAGCAGTTCTTC. It yields the protein CASSQLAGERNEQFF.